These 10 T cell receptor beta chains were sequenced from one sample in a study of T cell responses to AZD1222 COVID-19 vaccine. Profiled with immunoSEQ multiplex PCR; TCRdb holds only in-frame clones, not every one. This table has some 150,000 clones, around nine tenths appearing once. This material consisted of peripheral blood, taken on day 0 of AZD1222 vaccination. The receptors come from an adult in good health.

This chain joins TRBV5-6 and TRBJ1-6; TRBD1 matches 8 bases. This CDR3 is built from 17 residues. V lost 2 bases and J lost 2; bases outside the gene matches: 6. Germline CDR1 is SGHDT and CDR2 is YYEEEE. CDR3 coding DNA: TGTGCCAGCAGCTTATTCCAGGGGGCCACCTATAATTCACCCCTCCACTTT. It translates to CASSLFQGATYNSPLHF.

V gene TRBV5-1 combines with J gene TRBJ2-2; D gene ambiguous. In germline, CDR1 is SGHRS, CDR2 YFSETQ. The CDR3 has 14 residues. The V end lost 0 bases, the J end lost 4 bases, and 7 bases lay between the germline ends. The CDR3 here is CASSLAGVTGELFF. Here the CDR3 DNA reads TGCGCCAGCAGCTTGGCTGGAGTCACCGGGGAGCTGTTTTTT.

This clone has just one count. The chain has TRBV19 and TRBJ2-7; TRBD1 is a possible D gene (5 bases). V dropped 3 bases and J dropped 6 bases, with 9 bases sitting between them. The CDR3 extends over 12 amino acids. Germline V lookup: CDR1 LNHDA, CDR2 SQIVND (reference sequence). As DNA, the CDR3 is TGTGCCAGTAGTATCTATACAGGCGAGCAGTACTTC. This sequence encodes CASSIYTGEQYF.

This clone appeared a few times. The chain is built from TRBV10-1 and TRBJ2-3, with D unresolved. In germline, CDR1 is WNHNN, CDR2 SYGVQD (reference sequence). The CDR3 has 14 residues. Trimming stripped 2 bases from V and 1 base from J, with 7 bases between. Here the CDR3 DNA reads TGCGCCAGCAGTGAGACGTGGGGCACAGATACGCAGTATTTT. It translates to CASSETWGTDTQYF.

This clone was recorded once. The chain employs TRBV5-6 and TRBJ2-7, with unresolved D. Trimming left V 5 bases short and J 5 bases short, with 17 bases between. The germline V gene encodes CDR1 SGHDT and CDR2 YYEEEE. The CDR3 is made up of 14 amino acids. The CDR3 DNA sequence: TGTGCCAGCAGGAGCGCCTCGGCAGCCCACGAGCAGTACTTC. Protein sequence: CASRSASAAHEQYF.

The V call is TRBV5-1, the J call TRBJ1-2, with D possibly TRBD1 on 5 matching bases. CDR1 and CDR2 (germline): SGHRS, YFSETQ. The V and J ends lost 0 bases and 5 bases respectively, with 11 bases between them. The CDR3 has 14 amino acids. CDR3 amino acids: CASSLEGSTYGYTF. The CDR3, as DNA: TGCGCCAGCAGCTTGGAGGGGTCAACTTATGGCTACACCTTC.

CDR3 residues: CASTGQSTSTDTQYF. Here the CDR3 DNA reads TGTGCCAGCACCGGACAGTCTACTAGCACAGATACGCAGTATTTT. This rearrangement joins TRBV2 to TRBJ2-3; the D gene is possibly TRBD1 (6 bases). The V and J ends lost 7 bases and 0 bases respectively, with 14 bases between them. CDR1 is SNHLY and CDR2 is FYNNEI in the germline V gene. The CDR3 consists of 15 residues.

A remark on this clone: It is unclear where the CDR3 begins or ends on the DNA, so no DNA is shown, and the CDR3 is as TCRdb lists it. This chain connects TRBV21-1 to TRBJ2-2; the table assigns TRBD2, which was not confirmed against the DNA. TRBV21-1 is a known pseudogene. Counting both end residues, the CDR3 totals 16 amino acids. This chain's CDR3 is CASSKVGSGNTGELFF.

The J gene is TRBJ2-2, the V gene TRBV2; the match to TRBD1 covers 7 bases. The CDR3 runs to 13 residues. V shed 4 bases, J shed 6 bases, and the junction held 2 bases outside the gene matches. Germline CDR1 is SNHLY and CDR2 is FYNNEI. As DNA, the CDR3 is TGTGCCAGCAGTGCGACAGGGCCCGGGGAGCTGTTTTTT. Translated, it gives CASSATGPGELFF.

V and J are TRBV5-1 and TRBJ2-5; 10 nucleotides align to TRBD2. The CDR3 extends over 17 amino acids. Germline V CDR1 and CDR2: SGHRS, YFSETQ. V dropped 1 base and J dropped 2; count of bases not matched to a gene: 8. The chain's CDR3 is CASSLRVAGGSQETQYF. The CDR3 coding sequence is TGCGCCAGCAGCTTGCGGGTAGCGGGAGGATCTCAAGAGACCCAGTACTTC. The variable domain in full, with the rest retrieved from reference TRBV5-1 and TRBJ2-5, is KAGVTQTPRYLIKTRGQQVTLSCSPISGHRSVSWYQQTPGQGLQFLFEYFSETQRNKGNFPGRFSGRQFSNSRSEMNVSTLELGDSALYLCASSLRVAGGSQETQYFGPGTRLLVL.